The source of this T cell receptor beta chain is a study of long-term antiretroviral therapy in people with HIV. Researchers ran immunoSEQ v3.0 at survey level. TCRdb's copy holds only in-frame clones and misses some; the assay was immunoSEQ multiplex PCR. The sample holds about 25,000 clones, 79% seen once. Study observations and caveats: No data on ART adherence, viral resistance or therapy changes. Even long-term ART left TRB diversity below transplant donor controls, despite gains. Among HIV repertoires, CDR3 length ranges were narrower than those of controls.

This clone appeared a single time. Antigen specificity is unknown. V lost 6 bases to trimming and J lost 0 bases, with 11 bases between them. This CDR3 region has 13 residues. Per the germline V gene, CDR1 is SQVTM and CDR2 is ANQGSEA. The sequence derives from a woman between 35 and 50 years old with HIV. The input for sequencing was unsorted PBMCs, taken 1.2 years after starting antiretroviral therapy. The chain couples TRBV29-1 to TRBJ1-1, with D perhaps TRBD1 (6 bases). The CDR3 DNA follows: TGCAGCGTCTCGGACAGACTGAACACTGAAGCTTTCTTT. It translates to CSVSDRLNTEAFF.